Presented here are 23 T cell receptor beta chains from one specimen sequenced in a study of T cell responses to AZD1222 COVID-19 vaccine. Libraries were prepared by immunoSEQ multiplex PCR; TCRdb keeps only in-frame clonotypes and omits some of them. The sample shows some 150,000 clones, more than 75% of them seen only once. The sequencing here drew on peripheral blood, taken 28 days after the second AZD1222 dose. These receptors were collected from an adult who received the AZD1222 COVID-19 vaccine.

The chain is built from TRBV9 and TRBJ1-5; no clear D gene. The CDR3 contains 15 residues. CDR1 and CDR2 from the germline V gene are SGDLS and YYNGEE. V gave up 0 bases and J gave up 6 bases, with 13 bases separating them. CDR3 residues: CASSVEGTAGQPQHF. DNA of the CDR3: TGTGCCAGCAGCGTAGAGGGCACAGCAGGTCAGCCCCAGCATTTT.

The rearrangement joins TRBV4-3 to TRBJ1-2; D is undetermined. V lost 0 bases and J 2 bases, leaving 7 bases between the germline ends. Germline-derived CDR1 and CDR2 are LGHNA and YSLEER. The CDR3 covers 14 residues. CDR3 bases: TGCGCCAGCAGCCAAGATCTGAACAACTATGGCTACACCTTC. Protein: CASSQDLNNYGYTF.

The rearrangement joins TRBV19 to TRBJ1-1; D not resolved. The CDR3 spans 17 residues. Per germline, CDR1 LNHDA and CDR2 SQIVND (reference sequence). The V gene lost 6 bases and the J gene lost 0 bases, with 20 bases spanning the gap. This CDR3 reads CASRGTREHIMNTEAFF. The DNA for the CDR3 is TGTGCCAGTAGGGGTACTCGGGAACACATCATGAACACTGAAGCTTTCTTT. The complete variable domain, with remaining parts taken from reference TRBV19 and TRBJ1-1, reads DGGITQSPKYLFRKEGQNVTLSCEQNLNHDAMYWYRQDPGQGLRLIYYSQIVNDFQKGDIAEGYSVSREKKESFPLTVTSAQKNPTAFYLCASRGTREHIMNTEAFFGQGTRLTVV.

CDR3: CASVSGTSGSNTGELFF. CDR3 in DNA: TGCGCCAGCGTATCCGGGACTAGCGGATCGAACACCGGGGAGCTGTTTTTT. J is TRBJ2-2 and V is TRBV5-1, with 11 bases matching TRBD2. The CDR3 has 17 residues. V lost 7 bases, J lost 0 bases, and 8 bases stayed unmatched. Looked up from germline, CDR1 is SGHRS and CDR2 is YFSETQ.

Here the CDR3 reads CASRAPSSISYEQYF. DNA for the CDR3: TGTGCCAGCAGGGCCCCTAGTAGTATCTCCTACGAGCAGTACTTC. The rearrangement links TRBV7-2 to TRBJ2-7; no definite D call. The V end was cut by 6 bases, the J end by 0 bases, with 15 bases between. Germline assignment: CDR1 SGHTA and CDR2 FQGNSA. This CDR3 is built from 15 residues.

This chain links TRBV21-1 with TRBJ1-4; the table's TRBD1 call for D was not verified on the DNA. TRBV21-1 is a pseudogene. CDR3 length: 16 amino acids. The CDR3 region has the DNA TGTGCCAGCAGCTCACACAGGGAAGGGCAGGATGAAAAACTGTTTTTT. Protein sequence: CASSSHREGQDEKLFF.

J is TRBJ2-1 and V is TRBV21-1; TRBD2 is the table's D call and was not checked against the DNA. TRBV21-1 constitutes a pseudogene. The CDR3 extends over 15 amino acids. CDR3 region: CASSRGKGNTNEQFF. The CDR3 coding sequence is TGTGCCAGCAGCAGAGGGAAGGGAAATACCAATGAGCAGTTCTTC.

CDR3 sequence reads: CAWEDLAGSTDTQYF. CDR3 coding DNA: TGTGCCTGGGAAGACCTAGCGGGCAGCACAGATACGCAGTATTTT. The chain couples TRBV30 to TRBJ2-3, with 8 bases identical to TRBD2. The V gene's germline CDR1 is GTSNPN and CDR2 SVGIG (reference sequence). The CDR3 spans 15 residues. V dropped 5 bases and J dropped 0; count of bases not matched to a gene: 7.

This chain joins TRBV21-1 and TRBJ2-7. TRBV21-1 is listed as a pseudogene. This CDR3 has 16 residues. This CDR3 reads CASSRGPAPSSYEQYF. The DNA of the CDR3 is TGTGCCAGCAGCAGGGGTCCAGCGCCGAGCTCCTACGAGCAGTACTTC.

The chain has TRBV7-9 and TRBJ2-2; the D is unclear. Per germline, CDR1 SEHNR and CDR2 FQNEAQ (reference sequence). CDR3 size: 15 residues. Trimming shortened V by 3 bases and J by 0 bases, and 8 bases separated the two germline ends. The CDR3 nucleotides are TGTGCCAGCAGCTTTCCGTTCGCGAACACCGGGGAGCTGTTTTTT. This codes for CASSFPFANTGELFF.

V gene TRBV7-8 combines with J gene TRBJ1-2; D is ambiguous. There are 14 residues in the CDR3. V lost 5 bases to trimming and J lost 7 bases, with 17 bases between them. Germline values: CDR1 SGHVS, CDR2 FQNEAQ. The CDR3 spells CASSLDRANSGYTF. The CDR3 bases are TGTGCCAGCAGCCTAGACCGAGCAAATAGTGGCTACACCTTC. Full variable domain (rest looked up from reference TRBV7-8 and TRBJ1-2): GAGVSQSPRYKVAKRGQDVALRCDPISGHVSLFWYQQALGQGPEFLTYFQNEAQLDKSGLPSDRFFAERPEGSVSTLKIQRTQQEDSAVYLCASSLDRANSGYTFGSGTRLTVV.

The J gene is TRBJ2-1, the V gene TRBV4-2, with 9 bases lining up with TRBD2. This CDR3 contains 17 residues. CDR1 and CDR2 (germline): LGHNA, YNFKEQ. The V segment lost 1 base and the J segment 5 bases; nucleotides outside the gene matches: 9. CDR3 bases: TGTGCCAGCAGCCAAGCTCTGGCGGCGGGGGGGAACAATGAGCAGTTCTTC. This encodes CASSQALAAGGNNEQFF.

V is TRBV10-3 and J is TRBJ2-3; 8 nucleotides align to TRBD1. V was clipped by 2 bases and J by 6 bases; unmatched bases: 7. CDR3 size: 15 residues. Germline V CDR1 and CDR2: ENHRY, SYGVKD. CDR3 nucleotides: TGTGCCATCAGTGAGCAGGGGGCGCTTGTGGATACGCAGTATTTT. Amino acids: CAISEQGALVDTQYF.

V and J are TRBV11-2 and TRBJ1-5, with D uncertain. This CDR3 comprises 14 residues. V lost 1 base and J lost 5, with 9 bases in between. Germline-derived CDR1 and CDR2 are SGHAT and FQNNGV. Written as DNA, the CDR3 is TGTGCCAGCAGCTTAGTTCCAACCGATCAGCCCCAGCATTTT. It encodes CASSLVPTDQPQHF.

The chain links TRBV4-1 to TRBJ2-1; TRBD1 is a possible D gene (5 bases). V gave up 4 bases and J gave up 7 bases, with 14 bases separating them. The CDR3 spans 14 residues. Per germline, CDR1 MGHRA and CDR2 YSYEKL. The CDR3 sequence is CASSPDRRRNEQFF. CDR3 sequence (DNA): TGCGCCAGCAGCCCCGACAGACGGAGAAATGAGCAGTTCTTC.

The V call is TRBV19, the J call TRBJ2-7, with 9 bases lining up with TRBD1. V dropped 3 bases and J dropped 6; count of bases not matched to a gene: 3. This CDR3 has 13 amino acids. CDR1 LNHDA and CDR2 SQIVND come from the germline V gene (reference sequence). CDR3 bases: TGTGCCAGTAGTATGGGACAGGGCTTCGAGCAGTACTTC. Residues: CASSMGQGFEQYF.

This chain links TRBV28 with TRBJ2-7, with 8 bases lining up with TRBD2. Unmatched junction bases numbered 4, after V lost 6 bases and J lost 3 bases. CDR1 is MDHEN and CDR2 is SYDVKM in the germline V gene. The CDR3 consists of 13 residues. The CDR3 bases are TGTGCCAGCAGGAATAGCGGGGTCTACGAGCAGTACTTC. Amino acid sequence: CASRNSGVYEQYF. Drawing the rest from reference TRBV28 and TRBJ2-7, the complete variable domain is DVKVTQSSRYLVKRTGEKVFLECVQDMDHENMFWYRQDPGLGLRLIYFSYDVKMKEKGDIPEGYSVSREKKERFSLILESASTNQTSMYLCASRNSGVYEQYFGPGTRLTVT.

As DNA, the CDR3 is TGTGCCAGCAGCCTCCAGGGGAGGGGCTCCTACGAGCAGTACTTC. Its protein is CASSLQGRGSYEQYF. This rearrangement joins TRBV5-4 to TRBJ2-7; TRBD2 is a possible D gene (7 bases). The V end was cut by 4 bases, the J end by 0 bases, with 14 bases between. CDR1 SGHNT and CDR2 YYREEE come from the germline V gene (reference sequence). This CDR3 contains 15 residues.

This sequence joins TRBV7-9 and TRBJ1-3; 9 bases are a match to TRBD1. The V gene end was trimmed by 2 bases and the J gene end by 2 bases; junction bases not matched to a gene: 4. Per the germline V gene, CDR1 is SEHNR and CDR2 is FQNEAQ (reference sequence). The CDR3 contains 16 residues. The CDR3 protein is CASSLTGTGPGNTIYF. The DNA of the CDR3 is TGTGCCAGCAGCTTAACTGGGACAGGGCCTGGAAACACCATATATTTT. The full variable domain, rest sourced from reference TRBV7-9 and TRBJ1-3, is DTGVSQNPRHKITKRGQNVTFRCDPISEHNRLYWYRQTLGQGPEFLTYFQNEAQLEKSRLLSDRFSAERPKGSFSTLEIQRTEQGDSAMYLCASSLTGTGPGNTIYFGEGSWLTVV.

This chain's CDR3 is CASSLGLAKTYEQYF. The DNA for the CDR3 is TGTGCCAGCAGCTTAGGCCTAGCGAAGACCTACGAGCAGTACTTC. V gene TRBV7-2 combines with J gene TRBJ2-7; the D gene is possibly TRBD2 (6 bases). CDR1 and CDR2 from the germline V gene are SGHTA and FQGNSA. The CDR3 spans 15 residues. With 1 base removed from V and 2 bases from J, the gap between germline ends came to 12 bases.

The gene calls are TRBV19 and TRBJ1-1, with D uncertain. The germline V gene encodes CDR1 LNHDA and CDR2 SQIVND (reference sequence). The CDR3 contains 11 residues. Between the trimmed V and J ends, which lost 5 bases and 3 bases, there was a span of 4 bases. The CDR3 DNA reads TGTGCCAGTAGTGGGTACACTGAAGCTTTCTTT. Encoded protein: CASSGYTEAFF.

CDR3 residues: CASSPTGLDGYTF. Written as DNA, the CDR3 is TGTGCCAGTAGCCCCACAGGGTTGGATGGCTACACCTTC. The chain has TRBV19 and TRBJ1-2, with D possibly TRBD1 on 6 matching bases. V lost 6 bases and J lost 6, with 14 bases in between. CDR1 is LNHDA and CDR2 is SQIVND in the germline V gene (reference sequence). The CDR3 runs 13 residues.

The chain carries TRBV7-3 and TRBJ2-5; D is undetermined. Trimming took off 1 base at V and 4 bases at J, with 10 bases between the two ends. CDR1 and CDR2 (germline): SGHTA, FQGTGA. This CDR3 has 14 residues. The CDR3 region has the DNA TGTGCCAGCAGCTTAAGTGTTACGTCAGAGACCCAGTACTTC. Amino acid sequence: CASSLSVTSETQYF.